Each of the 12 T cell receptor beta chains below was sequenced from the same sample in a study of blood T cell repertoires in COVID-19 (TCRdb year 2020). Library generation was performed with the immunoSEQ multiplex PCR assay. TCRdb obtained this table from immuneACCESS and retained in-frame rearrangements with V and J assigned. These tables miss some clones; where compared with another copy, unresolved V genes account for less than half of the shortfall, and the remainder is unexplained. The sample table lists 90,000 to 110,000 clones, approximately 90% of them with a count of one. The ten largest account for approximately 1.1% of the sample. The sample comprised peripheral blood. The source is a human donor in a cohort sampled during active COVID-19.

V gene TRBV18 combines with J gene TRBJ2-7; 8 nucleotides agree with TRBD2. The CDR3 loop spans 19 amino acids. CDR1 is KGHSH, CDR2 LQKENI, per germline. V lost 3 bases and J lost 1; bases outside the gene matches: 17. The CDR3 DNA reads TGTGCCAGCTCACCCACGAAAAACTGGCGGGGGGCCGAATCCTACGAGCAGTACTTC. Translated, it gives CASSPTKNWRGAESYEQYF.

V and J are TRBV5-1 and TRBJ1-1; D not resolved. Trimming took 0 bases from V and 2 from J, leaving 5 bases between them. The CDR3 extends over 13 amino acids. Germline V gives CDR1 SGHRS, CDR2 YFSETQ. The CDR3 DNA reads TGCGCCAGCAGCTTGGGGGCAAACACTGAAGCTTTCTTT. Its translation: CASSLGANTEAFF.

Here the CDR3 DNA reads TGTGCCATCAGGTCTTCGGGGCTAGCGGGCGCCGAGCAGTACTTC. It is translated as CAIRSSGLAGAEQYF. The chain is built from TRBV10-3 and TRBJ2-7; 8 bases are shared with TRBD2. Trimming at V came to 6 bases and at J to 6 bases, leaving 13 bases not matched to a gene. Germline lookup yields CDR1 ENHRY and CDR2 SYGVKD. The CDR3 extends over 15 amino acids.

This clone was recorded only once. As DNA, the CDR3 is TGCGCCAGCAGCCGGGGACAGGGGGCTGATACGCAGTATTTT. This translates into CASSRGQGADTQYF. The rearrangement links TRBV5-1 to TRBJ2-3, with TRBD1 matching 12 bases. Germline CDR1 and CDR2: SGHRS and YFSETQ. The junction had 3 bases not matched to a gene; V was cut back by 4 bases and J by 6 bases. The CDR3 totals 14 residues.

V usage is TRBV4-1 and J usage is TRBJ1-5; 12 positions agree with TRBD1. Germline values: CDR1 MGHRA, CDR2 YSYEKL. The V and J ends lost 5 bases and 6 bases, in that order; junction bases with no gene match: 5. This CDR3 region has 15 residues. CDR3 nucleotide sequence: TGCGCCAGCAGCGTCGGGACAGGGGGCCGTCAGCCCCAGCATTTT. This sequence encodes CASSVGTGGRQPQHF.

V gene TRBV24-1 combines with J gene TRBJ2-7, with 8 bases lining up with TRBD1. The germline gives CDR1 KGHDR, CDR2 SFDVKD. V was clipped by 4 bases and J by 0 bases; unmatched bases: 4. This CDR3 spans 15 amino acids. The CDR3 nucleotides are TGTGCCACCAGTGACCGGGACAGGAGCTCCTACGAGCAGTACTTC. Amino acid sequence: CATSDRDRSSYEQYF.

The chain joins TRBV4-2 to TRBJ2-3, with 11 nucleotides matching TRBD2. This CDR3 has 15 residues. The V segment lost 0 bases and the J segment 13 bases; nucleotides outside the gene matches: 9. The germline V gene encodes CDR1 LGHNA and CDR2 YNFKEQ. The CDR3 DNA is TGTGCCAGCAGCCAAGATCCACTAGCGGGGGCCCAGAAGTATTTT. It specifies CASSQDPLAGAQKYF.

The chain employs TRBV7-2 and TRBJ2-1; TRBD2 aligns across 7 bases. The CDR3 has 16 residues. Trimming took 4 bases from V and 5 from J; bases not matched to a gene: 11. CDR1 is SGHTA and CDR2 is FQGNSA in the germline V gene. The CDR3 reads CASSSEPSGRNNEQFF. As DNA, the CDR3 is TGTGCCAGCAGCTCGGAGCCTAGCGGACGCAACAATGAGCAGTTCTTC.

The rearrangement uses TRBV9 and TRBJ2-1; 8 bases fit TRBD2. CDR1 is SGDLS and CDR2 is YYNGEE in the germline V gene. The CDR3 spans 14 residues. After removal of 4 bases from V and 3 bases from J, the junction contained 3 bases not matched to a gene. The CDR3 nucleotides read TGTGCCAGCAGCCTCACTAGCGGCTACAATGAGCAGTTCTTC. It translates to CASSLTSGYNEQFF.

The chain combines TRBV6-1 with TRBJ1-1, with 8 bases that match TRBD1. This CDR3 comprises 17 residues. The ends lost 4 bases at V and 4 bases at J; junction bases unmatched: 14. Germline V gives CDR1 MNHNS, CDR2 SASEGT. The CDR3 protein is CASSGGQAGPRFTEAFF. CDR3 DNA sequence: TGTGCCAGCAGTGGGGGACAGGCGGGCCCTAGGTTCACTGAAGCTTTCTTT.

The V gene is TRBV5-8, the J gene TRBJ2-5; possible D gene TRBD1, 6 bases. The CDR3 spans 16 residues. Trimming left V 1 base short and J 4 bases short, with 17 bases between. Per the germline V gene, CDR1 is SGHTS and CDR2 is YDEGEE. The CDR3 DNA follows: TGTGCCAGCAGCTTGAAATCGTCAGGGGCAGGAGAGACCCAGTACTTC. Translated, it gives CASSLKSSGAGETQYF.

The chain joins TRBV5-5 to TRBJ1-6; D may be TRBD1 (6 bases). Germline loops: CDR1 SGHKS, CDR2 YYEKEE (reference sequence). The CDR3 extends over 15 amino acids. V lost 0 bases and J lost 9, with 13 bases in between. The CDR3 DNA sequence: TGTGCCAGCAGCTTGGTGCGCCGGGGGGCTTCACCCCTCCACTTT. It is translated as CASSLVRRGASPLHF.